This TCR beta chain was recorded in a study of metastatic and nonmetastatic thyroid tumors. General study findings and limits: Malignant thyroid tumors reportedly exceeded benign nodules significantly in TCR beta diversity, with the difference appearing in blood and tumor.

Authors' analysis steps: The authors used CDR3 differences across clinicopathological groups to build a distant-metastasis classifier for papillary thyroid cancer. TCRdb re-clonotyped the PCR reads via MiXCR. Clone size and V and J calls follow TCRdb, not the original study. The sample lists 30,000 to 35,000 clones; about 30% were seen once. Treatment of any kind had been given to no patient before thyroid surgery. This clone was counted many times. The antigen is undetermined. V lost 6 bases to trimming and J lost 7 bases; unmatched junction nucleotides: 5. This CDR3 has 12 amino acids. Germline V lookup: CDR1 MNHNS, CDR2 SASEGT.

V and J are TRBV6-1 and TRBJ1-2; 7 nucleotides line up with TRBD1. The TCR originated in a female donor with papillary thyroid cancer or a benign thyroid nodule (not recorded which). Some clones in this sample may be carry-over from other donors' samples. Sequencing was carried out using blood. The CDR3 protein is CASRQGFSGYTF. The CDR3 DNA reads TGTGCCAGCAGACAGGGGTTTTCTGGCTACACCTTC.